This T cell receptor beta chain was captured by sequencing in a study of T cell responses to AZD1222 COVID-19 vaccine. This CDR3 spans 18 amino acids. The germline CDR1 and CDR2 sequences are SGHTA and FQGNSA. V dropped 1 base and J dropped 0 bases, with 16 bases sitting between them. Produced via immunoSEQ multiplex PCR; TCRdb's table is partial and in-frame only. The data contain approximately 220,000 clones, roughly 91% of them singletons. Study-level points and caveats: CD4 TCRs covered the whole spike, strongest at regions 160-218 and 743-854.

Of note for this clone: Its antigen is not known.

The TCR sequence derives from an adult in good health. The chain joins TRBV7-2 to TRBJ1-3; D is undetermined. This sample comprised peripheral blood, obtained on day 0 of MenACWY control vaccination. The CDR3 protein is CASSLDPGRSSSGNTIYF. In DNA form, the CDR3 reads TGTGCCAGCAGCTTAGATCCCGGCAGGTCCAGCTCTGGAAACACCATATATTTT.